This T cell receptor (beta chain) was retrieved from a study of T cells in women clearing cervical HPV infection. Libraries were prepared by immunoSEQ multiplex PCR; TCRdb keeps only in-frame clonotypes and omits some of them. The listing records approximately 35,000 clones. To note about this clone: The sequenced fragment ends 3 residues before the CDR3 boundary, so the rest is inferred from the germline J gene.

The V and J ends lost 2 bases and 3 bases, in that order; junction bases with no gene match: 3. The germline V gene encodes CDR1 SGHDT and CDR2 YYEEEE. The CDR3 sequence is 14 residues long. The material sequenced was blood buffy coat. The chain employs TRBV5-6 and TRBJ2-7; 9 bases line up with TRBD2. The source is a woman aged 18-70 years with a cervical HPV16 infection that either progressed to CIN3+ or cleared (not recorded which). Partial CDR3 DNA: TGTGCCAGCAGCTTAACTAGCGGGTACTACGAG. It yields the protein CASSLTSGYYE. The entire CDR3 protein reads CASSLTSGYYEQYF.